The rows below give T cell receptor beta chains drawn from one sample of a study of blood T cell repertoires in COVID-19. The assay was immunoSEQ multiplex PCR, and TCRdb's table has in-frame clones only and misses some. The sample consists of 100,000 or so clones, about 91% of them appearing once. Sequencing was done on a sample of peripheral blood. The receptors stem from a human donor in a cohort sampled during active COVID-19. The CDR3 runs from the conserved cysteine through the conserved F or W. A D gene is named only where the DNA matches it firmly.

j_call	d_call	v_call	cdr3_nt	cdr3_aa
TRBJ2-2	.	TRBV5-1	TGCGCCAGCAGCTTGGCAGGGGCCGGCGGGGAGCTGTTTTTT	CASSLAGAGGELFF
TRBJ2-3	TRBD1	TRBV18	TGTGCCAGCTCACCACCGACAGGGGTGATCGATACGCAGTATTTT	CASSPPTGVIDTQYF
TRBJ2-6	.	TRBV19	TGTGCCAGTAACTCCCAGGGGTTCTCTGGGGCCAACGTCCTGACTTTC	CASNSQGFSGANVLTF
TRBJ2-3	TRBD1	TRBV9	TGTGCCAGCAGCGCCGCCGGGACAGTCACAGATACGCAGTATTTT	CASSAAGTVTDTQYF
TRBJ2-7	TRBD1	TRBV19	TGTGCCAGTAGTATAGGGACAGGACGGTACGAGCAGTACTTC	CASSIGTGRYEQYF
TRBJ1-1	TRBD1	TRBV6-6	TGTGCCAGCAGTTACTACAGGGGCGGGAACACTGAAGCTTTCTTT	CASSYYRGGNTEAFF
TRBJ2-7	.	TRBV28	TGTGCCAGCAGTTCAGGACAGAGTCAGCAGTACTTC	CASSSGQSQQYF
TRBJ2-5	TRBD2	TRBV3-1/TRBV3-2	TGTGCCAGCAGCCCGACCCGGGGCGGGAGGAAAGAGACCCAGTACTTC	CASSPTRGGRKETQYF
TRBJ2-5	.	TRBV19	TGTGCCCCAAAGGGGAGGAACAAAGAGACCCAGTACTTC	CAPKGRNKETQYF
TRBJ2-1	.	TRBV4-1	TGCGCCAGCAGCCCCTACGCCGCGAATTACAATGAGCAGTTCTTC	CASSPYAANYNEQFF
TRBJ2-1	TRBD2	TRBV2	TGTGCCAGCAGGGGGAGGGTAAGATACAATGAGCAGTTCTTC	CASRGRVRYNEQFF
TRBJ1-2	.	TRBV3-1/TRBV3-2	TGTGCCAGCAGCCTGGGGGGTGGAGGCTATGGCTACACCTTC	CASSLGGGGYGYTF
TRBJ1-3	TRBD1	TRBV7-2	TGTGCCAGCAGCTTAGGAGGACAGGGATCTGGAAACACCATATATTTT	CASSLGGQGSGNTIYF
TRBJ2-3	TRBD2	TRBV29-1	TGCAGCGTTCCATCCGTACTAGCGGGAGTACGGCGGGAGCAGTATTTT	CSVPSVLAGVRREQYF
TRBJ2-5	.	TRBV24-1	TGTGCCACCAGTGATCGAGGGACACTCCAAGAGACCCAGTACTTC	CATSDRGTLQETQYF
TRBJ2-3	.	TRBV4-2	TGTGCCAGCAGCCAAGTATCTAGCGCCACAGATACGCAGTATTTT	CASSQVSSATDTQYF